This is a list of T cell receptor beta chains from one sample in a study of blood T cell repertoires in COVID-19. Sequencing used immunoSEQ multiplex PCR; TCRdb keeps in-frame clones, though not all of them. The sample yields fewer than 200,000 clones, around 85% seen once. The specimen sequenced was peripheral blood. The receptors originated from a man aged 55 to 70 who had recovered from COVID-19. Both conserved end residues are part of each CDR3. Fields, in order: V gene, J gene, clone size, CDR3 protein. Rows may omit the clone size; those that give it use once, few, many or a size class.

TRBV15	TRBJ2-2	-	CATSRDQAANTGELFF
TRBV7-9	TRBJ1-4	-	CASSFGTGGIGEKLFF
TRBV5-1	TRBJ2-1	-	CASSLAGLNEQFF
TRBV19	TRBJ1-2	once	CASSGQGAANYGYTF
TRBV6-5	TRBJ1-2	-	CASSLYRGYGYTF
TRBV24-1	TRBJ2-3	-	CATSEVRGRLDTQYF
TRBV9	TRBJ1-2	-	CASSGAGGALIGGYTF
TRBV5-6	TRBJ1-1	-	CASSMGLLNTEAFF
TRBV2	TRBJ1-5	-	CASSGDRGDYQPQHF
TRBV19	TRBJ1-4	-	CASAGQINEKLFF
TRBV6-5	TRBJ1-2	-	CASSPGTYYGYTF
TRBV4-3	TRBJ2-2	-	CASSHQSPDRENTGELFF
TRBV27	TRBJ1-5	-	CASSLSGHQPQHF
TRBV19	TRBJ2-3	-	CASSISRTDTQYF
TRBV19	TRBJ1-6	-	CASTPGGSRSPLHF
TRBV18	TRBJ2-2	-	CASSPPTGGNSGELFF
TRBV18	TRBJ2-5	-	CASSPPEGSRETQYF
TRBV5-8	TRBJ1-2	-	CASSLGHRQGTYGYTF
TRBV24-1	TRBJ1-2	-	CATSDLAAGSGGYTF
TRBV19	TRBJ2-2	-	CATAIRTTNTGELFF
TRBV27	TRBJ2-1	-	CASSLSGLVGEQFF
TRBV4-2	TRBJ1-4	-	CASSPGQGEEKLFF
TRBV7-2	TRBJ2-5	few	CASSLSPRTAQETQYF
TRBV6-4	TRBJ2-2	-	CASSVTGTNTGELFF
TRBV11-2	TRBJ2-2	-	CASSSRTGSAGELFF
TRBV3-1/TRBV3-2	TRBJ1-1	-	CASSQTGRGGGTEAFF
TRBV7-9	TRBJ2-7	few	CASSYIYEQYF
TRBV7-3	TRBJ2-2	-	CASRGPVTGELFF
TRBV9	TRBJ1-1	-	CASSVGTGGPITEAFF